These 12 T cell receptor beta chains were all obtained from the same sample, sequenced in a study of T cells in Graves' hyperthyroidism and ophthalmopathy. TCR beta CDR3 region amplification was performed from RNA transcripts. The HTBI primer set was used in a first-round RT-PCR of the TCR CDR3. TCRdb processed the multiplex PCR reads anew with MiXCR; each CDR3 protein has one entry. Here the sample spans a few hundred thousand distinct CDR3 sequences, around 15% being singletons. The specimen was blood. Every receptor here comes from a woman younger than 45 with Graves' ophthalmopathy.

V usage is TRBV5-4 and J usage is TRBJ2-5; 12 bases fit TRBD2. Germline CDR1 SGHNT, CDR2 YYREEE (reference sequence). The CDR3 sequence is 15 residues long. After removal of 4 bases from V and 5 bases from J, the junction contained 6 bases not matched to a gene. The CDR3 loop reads CASSHGTSGSETQYF. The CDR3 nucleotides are TGTGCCAGCAGCCACGGGACTAGCGGGTCGGAGACCCAGTACTTC.

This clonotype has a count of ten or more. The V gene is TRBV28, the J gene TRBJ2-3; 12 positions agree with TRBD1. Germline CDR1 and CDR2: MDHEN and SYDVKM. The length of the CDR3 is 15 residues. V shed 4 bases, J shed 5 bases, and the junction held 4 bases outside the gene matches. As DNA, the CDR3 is TGTGCCAGCAGTTCGGGACAGGGGGCGGGAGATACGCAGTATTTT. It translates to CASSSGQGAGDTQYF.

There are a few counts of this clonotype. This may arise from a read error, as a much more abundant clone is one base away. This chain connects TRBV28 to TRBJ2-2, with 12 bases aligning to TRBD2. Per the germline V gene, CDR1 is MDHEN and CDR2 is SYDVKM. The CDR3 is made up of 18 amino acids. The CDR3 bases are TGTGCCAGCAGTTTATGGGCTAGCGGGGGGGCGAACACCGGGGAGCTGCTTTTT. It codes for CASSLWASGGANTGELLF. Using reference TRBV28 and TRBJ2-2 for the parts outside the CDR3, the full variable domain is DVKVTQSSRYLVKRTGEKVFLECVQDMDHENMFWYRQDPGLGLRLIYFSYDVKMKEKGDIPEGYSVSREKKERFSLILESASTNQTSMYLCASSLWASGGANTGELLFGEGSRLTVL.

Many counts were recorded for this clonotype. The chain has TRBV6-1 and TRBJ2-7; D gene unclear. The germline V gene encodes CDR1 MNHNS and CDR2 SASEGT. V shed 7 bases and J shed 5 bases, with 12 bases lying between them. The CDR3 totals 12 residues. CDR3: CASTSLDHEQYF. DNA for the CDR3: TGTGCCAGCACCAGCCTTGACCACGAGCAGTACTTC.

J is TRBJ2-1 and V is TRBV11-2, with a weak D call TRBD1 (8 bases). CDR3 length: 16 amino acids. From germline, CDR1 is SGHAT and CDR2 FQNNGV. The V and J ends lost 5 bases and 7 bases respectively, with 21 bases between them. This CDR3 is CASSPTQGAGANEQFF. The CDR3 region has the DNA TGTGCCAGCAGCCCAACCCAGGGGGCGGGGGCTAATGAGCAGTTCTTC.

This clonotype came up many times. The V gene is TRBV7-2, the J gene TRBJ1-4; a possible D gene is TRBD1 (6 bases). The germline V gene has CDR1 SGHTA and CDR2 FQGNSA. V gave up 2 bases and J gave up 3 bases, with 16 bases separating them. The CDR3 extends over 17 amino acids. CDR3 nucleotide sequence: TGTGCCAGCAGCTTATTCGGCTACAGGGCAGCTAATGAAAAACTGTTTTTT. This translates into CASSLFGYRAANEKLFF.

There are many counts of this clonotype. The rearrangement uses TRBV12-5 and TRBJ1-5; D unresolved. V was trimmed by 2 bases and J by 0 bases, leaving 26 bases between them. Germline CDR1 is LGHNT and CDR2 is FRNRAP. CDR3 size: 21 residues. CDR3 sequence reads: CASGLSLGTDFYHLSNQPQHF. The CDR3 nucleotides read TGTGCTAGTGGTTTGTCCCTAGGTACGGACTTCTACCATCTTAGCAATCAGCCCCAGCATTTT.

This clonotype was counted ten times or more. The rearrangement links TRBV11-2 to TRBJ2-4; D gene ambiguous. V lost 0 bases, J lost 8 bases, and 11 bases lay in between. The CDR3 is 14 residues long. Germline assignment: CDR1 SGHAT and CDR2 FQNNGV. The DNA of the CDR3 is TGTGCCAGCAGCTTAGATGTAGTATCTGACATTCAGTACTTC. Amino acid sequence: CASSLDVVSDIQYF.

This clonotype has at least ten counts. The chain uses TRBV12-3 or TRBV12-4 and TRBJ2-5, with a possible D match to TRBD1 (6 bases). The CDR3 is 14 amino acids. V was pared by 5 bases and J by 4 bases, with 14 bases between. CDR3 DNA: TGTGCCAGCAGTCCCGAGGGGGTAATAGAGACCCAGTACTTC. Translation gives CASSPEGVIETQYF.

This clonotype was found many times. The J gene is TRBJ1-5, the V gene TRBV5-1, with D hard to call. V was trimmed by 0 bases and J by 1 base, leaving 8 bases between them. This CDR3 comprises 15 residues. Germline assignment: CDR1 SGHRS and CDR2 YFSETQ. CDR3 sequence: CASSLGENSNQPQHF. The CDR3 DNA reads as TGCGCCAGCAGCTTGGGGGAAAACAGCAATCAGCCCCAGCATTTT.

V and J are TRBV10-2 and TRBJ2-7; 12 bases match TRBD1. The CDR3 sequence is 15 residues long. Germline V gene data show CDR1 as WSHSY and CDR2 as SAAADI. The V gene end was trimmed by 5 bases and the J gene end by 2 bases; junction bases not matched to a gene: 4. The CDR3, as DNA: TGCGCCAGCAGTCTAGGGACAGGGGGCCCCTACGAGCAGTACTTC. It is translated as CASSLGTGGPYEQYF.

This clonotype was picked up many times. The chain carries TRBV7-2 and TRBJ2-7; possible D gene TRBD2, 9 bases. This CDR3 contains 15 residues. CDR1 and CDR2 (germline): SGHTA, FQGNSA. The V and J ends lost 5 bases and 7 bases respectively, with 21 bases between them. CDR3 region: CASSAGGQGAGEQYF. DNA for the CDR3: TGTGCCAGCAGCGCGGGGGGGCAGGGGGCAGGGGAGCAGTACTTC. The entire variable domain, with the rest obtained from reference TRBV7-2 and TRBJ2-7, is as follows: GAGVSQSPSNKVTEKGKDVELRCDPISGHTALYWYRQSLGQGLEFLIYFQGNSAPDKSGLPSDRFSAERTGGSVSTLTIQRTQQEDSAVYLCASSAGGQGAGEQYFGPGTRLTVT.